This TCR beta chain was sequenced during a study of cytotoxic CD8 clonotypes in ibrutinib-treated CLL. The sequencing depth, 1 in 200,000 to 1 in 1 million T cells, was the target. Sequencing was performed with immunoSEQ multiplex PCR; in TCRdb, only in-frame clones are kept and a portion is missing. The sample holds roughly 250,000 clones, under 80% seen once. V lost 4 bases and J lost 3, with 13 bases in between. The length of the CDR3 is 15 residues. Germline V gene data show CDR1 as SGDLS and CDR2 as YYNGEE. The chain is built from TRBV9 and TRBJ2-2; D could derive from TRBD1 or TRBD2 (5 bases each). This receptor was obtained from a human donor with chronic lymphocytic leukemia. This material consisted of PBMCs, taken after 24 months of ibrutinib treatment. Written as DNA, the CDR3 is TGTGCCAGCAGCCTCCGGGACCGAGACACCGGGGAGCTGTTTTTT. Protein product: CASSLRDRDTGELFF.